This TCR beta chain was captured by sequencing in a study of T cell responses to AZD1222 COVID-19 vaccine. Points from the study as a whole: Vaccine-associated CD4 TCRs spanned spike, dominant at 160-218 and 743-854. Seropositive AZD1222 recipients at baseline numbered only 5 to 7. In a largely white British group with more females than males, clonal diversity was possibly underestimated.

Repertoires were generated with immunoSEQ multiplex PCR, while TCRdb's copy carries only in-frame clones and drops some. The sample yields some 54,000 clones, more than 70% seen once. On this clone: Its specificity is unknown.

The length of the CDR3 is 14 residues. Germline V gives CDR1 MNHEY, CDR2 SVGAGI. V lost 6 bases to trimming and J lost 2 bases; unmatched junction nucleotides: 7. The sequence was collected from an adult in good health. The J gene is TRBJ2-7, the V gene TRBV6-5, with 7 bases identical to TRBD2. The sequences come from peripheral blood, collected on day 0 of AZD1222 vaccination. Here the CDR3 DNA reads TGTGCCAGCAGGACGGGACTACAGGCCTACGAGCAGTACTTC. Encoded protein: CASRTGLQAYEQYF.